What follows are 16 T cell receptor beta chains derived from one specimen sequenced in a study of beta chain features in type 1 diabetes. Every bit of the isolated RNA underwent reverse transcription, so sequencing read expressed TCRB transcripts. The table came from immunoSEQ multiplex PCR; TCRdb's copy has only in-frame clones and leaves some out. The sample holds around 690,000 clones, roughly an eighth seen once. No antigens are known for them. Whole-study findings and limits: Significant though moderate, a shortening of TCRB CDR3s appeared in all four CD4+ subsets of Type 1 diabetes patients.

Specimen: naive CD4+ T cells from blood. These receptors originate from a man younger than 40 with type 1 diabetes.

The rearrangement uses TRBV28 and TRBJ1-5; no firm D call. V lost 4 bases and J lost 0, with 7 bases in between. Germline CDR1 is MDHEN and CDR2 is SYDVKM. CDR3 length equals 14 residues. The CDR3 here is CASSSSLSNQPQHF. The CDR3 DNA follows: TGTGCCAGCAGTTCGTCCCTTAGCAATCAGCCCCAGCATTTT.

In this sample, this clone turned up a few times. This chain joins TRBV9 and TRBJ2-5, with D possibly being TRBD1 (6 bases). The germline CDR1 and CDR2 sequences are SGDLS and YYNGEE. The CDR3 extends over 14 amino acids. V was clipped by 0 bases and J by 5 bases, with 11 bases between them. This CDR3 is CASSVADRFETQYF. The CDR3 DNA sequence: TGTGCCAGCAGCGTAGCGGACAGATTCGAGACCCAGTACTTC.

This clone was seen a few times. The V call is TRBV27, the J call TRBJ1-2; 10 nucleotides agree with TRBD1. V trimming: 3 bases; J trimming: 8 bases; junction bases outside the gene matches: 9. This CDR3 spans 15 amino acids. Germline V lookup: CDR1 MNHEY, CDR2 SMNVEV (reference sequence). CDR3 coding DNA: TGTGCCAGCAGTTTCCTTTCCGGGACAGGGGTGGGCTACACCTTC. This translates into CASSFLSGTGVGYTF.

The table lists this clone with a few counts. This chain connects TRBV9 to TRBJ1-2, with D possibly being TRBD1 (5 bases). This CDR3 contains 14 residues. Per germline, CDR1 SGDLS and CDR2 YYNGEE. V was trimmed by 7 bases and J by 5 bases, leaving 18 bases between them. CDR3 sequence (DNA): TGTGCCAGCGGCGAGGGGTCTAAAGGGTATGGCTACACCTTC. Translation gives CASGEGSKGYGYTF. Drawing the rest from reference TRBV9 and TRBJ1-2, the complete variable domain is DSGVTQTPKHLITATGQRVTLRCSPRSGDLSVYWYQQSLDQGLQFLIQYYNGEERAKGNILERFSAQQFPDLHSELNLSSLELGDSALYFCASGEGSKGYGYTFGSGTRLTVV.

In its sample, this clone was seen a few times. DNA for the CDR3: TGTGCCAGCAGTTTCCCGGGGGGGCCTGGAGATACGCAGTATTTT. Translating it yields CASSFPGGPGDTQYF. V usage is TRBV28 and J usage is TRBJ2-3; 8 bases line up with TRBD2. The germline V gene has CDR1 MDHEN and CDR2 SYDVKM. V gave up 3 bases and J gave up 5 bases; unmatched junction bases: 7. The CDR3 runs to 15 residues.

This clone was seen only a few times. The V and J genes are TRBV19 and TRBJ2-2; 9 nucleotides line up with TRBD1. Germline CDR1 is LNHDA and CDR2 is SQIVND (reference sequence). The ends lost 7 bases at V and 4 bases at J; junction bases unmatched: 10. The CDR3 sequence is 16 residues long. DNA for the CDR3: TGTGCCAGTAATACCCCGGGACAGGGATCCACCGGGGAGCTGTTTTTT. Protein: CASNTPGQGSTGELFF.

The chain has TRBV7-9 and TRBJ2-3; 7 positions agree with TRBD2. Germline CDR1 SEHNR, CDR2 FQNEAQ (reference sequence). This CDR3 region has 15 residues. V was clipped by 2 bases and J by 6 bases; unmatched bases: 8. DNA for the CDR3: TGTGCCAGCAGCTTACAATTGGGAGGGTTCGATACGCAGTATTTT. Translation: CASSLQLGGFDTQYF. The full variable domain, in which reference TRBV7-9 and TRBJ2-3 provide the parts outside the CDR3, is DTGVSQNPRHKITKRGQNVTFRCDPISEHNRLYWYRQTLGQGPEFLTYFQNEAQLEKSRLLSDRFSAERPKGSFSTLEIQRTEQGDSAMYLCASSLQLGGFDTQYFGPGTRLTVL.

The rearrangement uses TRBV2 and TRBJ1-2; 7 bases match TRBD1. There are 14 residues in the CDR3. Germline V gene sequence: CDR1 SNHLY, CDR2 FYNNEI. Trimming at V came to 6 bases and at J to 7 bases, leaving 11 bases not matched to a gene. The CDR3 DNA reads TGTGCCAGCAGGGCCCAGGAAGGGGGCAGTGGCTACACCTTC. Translating it yields CASRAQEGGSGYTF.

Concerning this clone itself: Other DNA sequences in this sample translate to the same CDR3. The chain couples TRBV6-5 to TRBJ2-7; D is perhaps TRBD1 (5 bases). CDR1 MNHEY and CDR2 SVGAGI come from the germline V gene. The CDR3 sequence is 14 residues long. V lost 3 bases, J lost 2 bases, and 11 bases lay in between. The CDR3, as DNA: TGTGCCAGCAGTTATAGGCAGGGCCCCTACGAGCAGTACTTC. It yields the protein CASSYRQGPYEQYF.

A few counts support this clone. This chain connects TRBV27 to TRBJ2-7; D might be TRBD1 (5 bases). Germline CDR1 MNHEY, CDR2 SMNVEV (reference sequence). CDR3 length: 14 amino acids. V was trimmed by 0 bases and J by 2 bases, leaving 8 bases between them. The CDR3 loop is CASSLSAGPYEQYF. The CDR3 DNA sequence: TGTGCCAGCAGTTTATCGGCAGGGCCCTACGAGCAGTACTTC.

The rearrangement links TRBV25-1 to TRBJ2-7; 7 positions match TRBD1. V lost 1 base, J lost 1 base, and 1 base stayed unmatched. The CDR3 runs 14 residues. In germline, CDR1 is MGHDK, CDR2 SYGVNS. CDR3 sequence reads: CASSEWDSSYEQYF. The CDR3 DNA is TGTGCCAGCAGTGAATGGGACAGTTCCTACGAGCAGTACTTC.

This clone appeared a few times. The chain uses TRBV7-9 and TRBJ2-2, with a weak D call TRBD2 (5 bases). Germline V lookup: CDR1 SEHNR, CDR2 FQNEAQ (reference sequence). This CDR3 region has 15 residues. Trimming took 5 bases from V and 6 from J, leaving 16 bases between them. CDR3 region: CASSPSPAGPGELFF. CDR3 DNA: TGTGCCAGCAGCCCTAGCCCGGCGGGTCCCGGGGAGCTGTTTTTT. The whole variable domain, filled in from reference TRBV7-9 and TRBJ2-2, reads DTGVSQNPRHKITKRGQNVTFRCDPISEHNRLYWYRQTLGQGPEFLTYFQNEAQLEKSRLLSDRFSAERPKGSFSTLEIQRTEQGDSAMYLCASSPSPAGPGELFFGEGSRLTVL.

There are a few counts of this clone. The genes are TRBV7-8 and TRBJ2-1; 8 nucleotides line up with TRBD1. Germline CDR1 and CDR2: SGHVS and FQNEAQ. V dropped 1 base and J dropped 3; count of bases not matched to a gene: 5. The CDR3 covers 16 residues. The CDR3 spells CASSLVRDRLYNEQFF. The CDR3 DNA sequence: TGTGCCAGCAGCTTAGTCCGGGACAGGCTCTACAATGAGCAGTTCTTC.

This clone was detected a few times. This chain links TRBV30 with TRBJ1-5; D is ambiguous. The CDR3 totals 15 residues. V was cut by 0 bases and J by 0 bases, with 9 bases left in between. Per germline, CDR1 GTSNPN and CDR2 SVGIG (reference sequence). The chain's CDR3 is CAWSVRRSSNQPQHF. The CDR3 coding sequence is TGTGCCTGGAGTGTGAGGAGGTCTAGCAATCAGCCCCAGCATTTT.

This clone has more than one count but fewer than ten. The rearrangement uses TRBV9 and TRBJ2-1; TRBD2 matches 7 bases. The length of the CDR3 is 16 residues. J was trimmed by 0 bases and V by 4 bases; bases with no gene match: 7. Germline values: CDR1 SGDLS, CDR2 YYNGEE. The CDR3 sequence is CASSSAGGSSYNEQFF. DNA of the CDR3: TGTGCCAGCAGCAGCGCCGGCGGGAGCTCCTACAATGAGCAGTTCTTC.

This rearrangement joins TRBV6-5 to TRBJ2-4, with D uncertain. The CDR3 is 14 residues long. CDR1 is MNHEY and CDR2 is SVGAGI in the germline V gene. Between the trimmed V and J ends, which lost 3 bases and 6 bases, there was a span of 12 bases. The CDR3 here is CASSYLRTLNIQYF. CDR3 in DNA: TGTGCCAGCAGTTATTTGAGGACCCTAAACATTCAGTACTTC.